Below are 7 T cell receptor beta chains sequenced from a single sample in a study of early T cells in non-severe SARS-CoV-2 infection. TCRdb re-called the 5' RACE reads through MiXCR, storing one row per CDR3 protein. The sample holds roughly 83,000 distinct CDR3 sequences, less than 15% seen once. The material sequenced was whole blood, taken at baseline. Receptors were obtained from an adult who was a healthcare worker with PCR-confirmed SARS-CoV-2 infection or an uninfected control (not recorded which).

This clonotype was recorded a few times. The chain combines TRBV3-1 with TRBJ2-7, with D hard to call. This CDR3 contains 13 residues. The germline CDR1 and CDR2 sequences are LGHDT and YNNKEL (reference sequence). V shed 2 bases and J shed 13 bases, with 18 bases lying between them. The CDR3 is CASSQSQSATHYF. In nucleotides, the CDR3 is TGTGCCAGCAGCCAATCCCAAAGCGCGACGCACTACTTC.

The chain employs TRBV29-1 and TRBJ2-7; 8 bases fit TRBD2. Germline V CDR1 and CDR2: SQVTM, ANQGSEA. V lost 0 bases and J lost 4; bases outside the gene matches: 8. The CDR3 is 15 residues long. The CDR3 spells CSVEDRSGGSYEQYF. The DNA of the CDR3 is TGCAGCGTTGAAGATCGGAGCGGGGGCAGTTACGAGCAGTACTTC.

This clonotype occurred a few times. The V and J genes are TRBV5-6 and TRBJ2-3, with 8 nucleotides matching TRBD1. Losses at the gene ends were 5 bases for V and 3 bases for J; bases not matched to a gene: 8. Per germline, CDR1 SGHDT and CDR2 YYEEEE. This CDR3 region has 15 residues. The CDR3 loop reads CASSQRTGLTDTQYF. The DNA for the CDR3 is TGTGCCAGCAGTCAGAGGACAGGGTTAACAGATACGCAGTATTTT. The variable domain in full, completed from reference TRBV5-6 and TRBJ2-3, reads DAGVTQSPTHLIKTRGQQVTLRCSPKSGHDTVSWYQQALGQGPQFIFQYYEEEERQRGNFPDRFSGHQFPNYSSELNVNALLLGDSALYLCASSQRTGLTDTQYFGPGTRLTVL.

The chain is built from TRBV24-1 and TRBJ2-7; D may be TRBD1 (6 bases). Per the germline V gene, CDR1 is KGHDR and CDR2 is SFDVKD. This CDR3 comprises 15 residues. V was trimmed by 7 bases and J by 2 bases, leaving 17 bases between them. CDR3 bases: TGTGCCACCAGCCCTAAGGGGACAAATACCTACGAGCAGTACTTC. Its translation is CATSPKGTNTYEQYF.

V usage is TRBV29-1 and J usage is TRBJ2-6, with D tentatively TRBD2 (7 bases). Germline-derived CDR1 and CDR2 are SQVTM and ANQGSEA. The CDR3 totals 17 residues. Trimming stripped 3 bases from V and 0 bases from J, with 15 bases between. CDR3 sequence (DNA): TGCAGCGTTGATACGGGCGGGGGCATCTCTGGGGCCAACGTCCTGACTTTC. It encodes CSVDTGGGISGANVLTF.

The chain is built from TRBV11-2 and TRBJ2-1; D may be TRBD2 (5 bases). The germline gives CDR1 SGHAT, CDR2 FQNNGV. CDR3 length: 15 amino acids. Trimming took 4 bases from V and 4 from J, leaving 14 bases between them. The CDR3 bases are TGTGCCAGCAGCTCCTCCGGTTCGGGGTACAATGAGCAGTTCTTC. Its protein product is CASSSSGSGYNEQFF.

This clonotype showed up just a few times. V usage is TRBV30 and J usage is TRBJ1-1, with TRBD1 as a possible D gene (6 bases). CDR1 and CDR2 from the germline V gene are GTSNPN and SVGIG (reference sequence). The CDR3 runs 13 residues. Trimming took off 3 bases at V and 5 bases at J, with 13 bases between the two ends. CDR3 nucleotides: TGTGCCTGGAGCCCGAACAGGGCAACTGAAGCTTTCTTT. Translation gives CAWSPNRATEAFF.